The rows below give T cell receptor beta chains drawn from one sample of a study of control samples from healthy donors and cancer patients. This table comes from immunoSEQ multiplex PCR, and its TCRdb copy is limited to in-frame clones, with some not included. This table has some 150,000 clones, about 93% appearing once. Material for sequencing was blood. These TCRs come from a man aged 50 to 59 in good health. CDR3s include the opening cysteine and the closing phenylalanine or tryptophan.

j_call v_call cdr3_aa
TRBJ2-3 TRBV6-5 CASRSGTVTDTQYF
TRBJ2-7 TRBV5-1 CASSLEGLDEQYF
TRBJ2-1 TRBV5-1 CASSISGTYNEQFF
TRBJ2-7 TRBV5-1 CASSLDGDYEQYF
TRBJ2-1 TRBV5-6 CASSILAGYNEQFF
TRBJ2-3 TRBV30 CAWSVGGGGTDTQYF
TRBJ2-7 TRBV25-1 CASSAGIAGVSYEQYF
TRBJ2-1 TRBV15 CATSRTGSGRIAGEEQFF
TRBJ2-7 TRBV5-4 CASSLTSGRTSYEQYF
TRBJ1-1 TRBV18 CASSPQVDTEAFF
TRBJ2-2 TRBV5-1 CASSSGQGATGELFF
TRBJ2-1 TRBV6-5 CASSRRDNEQFF
TRBJ2-1 TRBV10-3 CAISVPISEVSNEQFF
TRBJ1-2 TRBV18 CASSPPNSYGYTF
TRBJ1-3 TRBV19 CASMVQGAWNTIYF
TRBJ1-1 TRBV7-9 CASSLAGANTEAFF
TRBJ2-2 TRBV28 CASRWASLTGELFF
TRBJ2-6 TRBV28 CASSPRRGANVLTF
TRBJ2-3 TRBV5-1 CASSLERGDTDTQYF
TRBJ1-1 TRBV7-6 CASSYTGSGNTEAFF
TRBJ2-7 TRBV15 CATSATGPYEQYF
TRBJ1-4 TRBV4-1 CASSQPGQGPPQTLFF
TRBJ2-7 TRBV20-1 CSARVSYEQYF
TRBJ1-2 TRBV7-9 CASSLQTALYGYTF
TRBJ1-1 TRBV2 CASSHRDSLNTEAFF
TRBJ1-5 TRBV6-5 CASSSDRDFNQPQHF
TRBJ1-5 TRBV6-6 CASMMWAQPQHF
TRBJ1-4 TRBV30 CALSRGLGEKLFF
TRBJ2-1 TRBV4-1 CASSQDGRARYNEQFF
TRBJ1-1 TRBV10-3 CATRQGDIANTEAFF
TRBJ1-2 TRBV28 CATTSSSGTAYGYTF
TRBJ1-3 TRBV5-1 CASQDGDFSGNTIYF
TRBJ2-3 TRBV5-1 CASSLMLAGVDTQYF
TRBJ1-1 TRBV20-1 CSASRRGVGVAFF
TRBJ2-2 TRBV6-5 CASSYSGRSGELFF
TRBJ2-1 TRBV7-9 CASSPPGLAGAYNEQFF
TRBJ2-2 TRBV5-4 CASRLTQNTGELFF
TRBJ1-2 TRBV28 CASSLSPRDGYTF
TRBJ2-2 TRBV2 CARGAVSGTDTGELFF
TRBJ1-6 TRBV6-5 CASSYSGTGSSPLHF
TRBJ2-7 TRBV5-4 CASSLGTGVTSTYEQYF
TRBJ1-3 TRBV4-1 CASSQETVPGNTIYF
TRBJ1-1 TRBV2 CASSDRGGNTEAFF
TRBJ1-6 TRBV6-1 CASSAPSRTGRGTYNSPLHF
TRBJ2-7 TRBV28 CASQTSGRAYEQYF
TRBJ2-7 TRBV11-3 CVRGPAYEQYF
TRBJ1-3 TRBV5-1 CASSLGQGFSGNTIYF
TRBJ1-6 TRBV28 CASSRDGSYNSPLHF
TRBJ2-1 TRBV29-1 CSVDRGWSSYNEQFF
TRBJ2-1 TRBV4-2 CASSQDLAGSYNEQFF
TRBJ1-1 TRBV19 CASSRRQPEAFF
TRBJ2-2 TRBV5-1 CASSSLTGYTGELFF
TRBJ2-2 TRBV15 CATSRDQLPTGELFF
TRBJ2-1 TRBV28 CASSGNSASSYNEQFF